This is a list of T cell receptor beta chains from one sample in a study of T cell repertoires in aging, cancer and after chemotherapy. TCRdb called the multiplex PCR reads again in MiXCR, with one record for every CDR3 protein. The sample carries about 13,000 distinct CDR3 sequences, less than 40% recorded once. The sequencing input was blood. Every receptor here comes from a human donor in good health. The donor label of this sample is uncertain. CDR3s include the opening cysteine and the closing phenylalanine or tryptophan. The D gene is left open where the match is weak. A row's size may be missing; if present it is once, few, many or a size class.

v_gene: TRBV5-5
j_gene: TRBJ2-5
d_gene: NA
abundance: NA
CDR3nt: TGCGCCAGCAGCCCCACCCCCCCCGGGACACCTCAAGAGACCCAGTACTTC
CDR3aa: CASSPTPPGTPQETQYF

v_gene: TRBV6-2/TRBV6-3
j_gene: TRBJ2-3
d_gene: NA
abundance: NA
CDR3nt: TGTGCCAGCTCTATCACCTCCCCCACAGATACGCAGTATTTT
CDR3aa: CASSITSPTDTQYF

v_gene: TRBV7-6
j_gene: TRBJ2-2
d_gene: NA
abundance: NA
CDR3nt: TGTGCCAGCCTCGGGGTCACCGGGGAGCTGTTTTTT
CDR3aa: CASLGVTGELFF

v_gene: TRBV6-5
j_gene: TRBJ2-2
d_gene: NA
abundance: few
CDR3nt: TGTGCCAGCAGTTACTCCAGGGTAAACGCCGGGGAGCTGTTTTTT
CDR3aa: CASSYSRVNAGELFF

v_gene: TRBV6-4
j_gene: TRBJ2-3
d_gene: TRBD2
abundance: NA
CDR3nt: TGTGCCAGCAGTGAGACTAGCGGAGGAGGGGGCACAGATACGCAGTATTTT
CDR3aa: CASSETSGGGGTDTQYF

v_gene: TRBV30
j_gene: TRBJ1-5
d_gene: NA
abundance: NA
CDR3nt: TGTGCCTGGAGTGTACAGGGAGAACAGCCCCAGCATTTT
CDR3aa: CAWSVQGEQPQHF

v_gene: TRBV19
j_gene: TRBJ2-7
d_gene: TRBD1
abundance: NA
CDR3nt: TGTGCCAGTAGAGCCGGGACAGGGCCCTACGAGCAGTACTTC
CDR3aa: CASRAGTGPYEQYF

v_gene: TRBV6-5
j_gene: TRBJ1-1
d_gene: TRBD1
abundance: NA
CDR3nt: TGTGCCAGCAGTTCCGGGACAGGGTTTCTTTGGGGTGAAGCTTTCTTT
CDR3aa: CASSSGTGFLWGEAFF

v_gene: TRBV6-4
j_gene: TRBJ1-1
d_gene: TRBD1
abundance: NA
CDR3nt: TGTGCCAGCAGCCGGACAGGGCTGACTGAAGCTTTCTTT
CDR3aa: CASSRTGLTEAFF

v_gene: TRBV11-1
j_gene: TRBJ2-5
d_gene: NA
abundance: medium-sized
CDR3nt: TGTGCCAGCAGCTTAGAGGGACGGGGCCAAGAGACCCAGTACTTC
CDR3aa: CASSLEGRGQETQYF

v_gene: TRBV5-6
j_gene: TRBJ2-7
d_gene: NA
abundance: few
CDR3nt: TGTGCCAGCAGCCCCGGACTCACCTCGTACGAGCAGTACTTC
CDR3aa: CASSPGLTSYEQYF

v_gene: TRBV30
j_gene: TRBJ2-4
d_gene: NA
abundance: NA
CDR3nt: TGTGCCTGGACAATAGCCAAAAACATTCAGTACTTC
CDR3aa: CAWTIAKNIQYF

v_gene: TRBV29-1
j_gene: TRBJ2-7
d_gene: NA
abundance: medium-sized
CDR3nt: TGCAGCGTAGCAACCCGGGACGGATCCTACGAGCAGTACTTC
CDR3aa: CSVATRDGSYEQYF

v_gene: TRBV29-1
j_gene: TRBJ2-3
d_gene: NA
abundance: medium-sized
CDR3nt: TGCAGCGTTGTACGTGGATGGACAGATACGCAGTATTTT
CDR3aa: CSVVRGWTDTQYF

v_gene: TRBV6-1
j_gene: TRBJ2-2
d_gene: NA
abundance: NA
CDR3nt: TGTGCCAGCAGGACTGACGGCACCGGGGAGCTGTTTTTT
CDR3aa: CASRTDGTGELFF

v_gene: TRBV5-5
j_gene: TRBJ2-7
d_gene: TRBD2
abundance: NA
CDR3nt: TGTGCCAGCAGCTGGGGACTAGCGGGAGGCGCCTACGAGCAGTACTTC
CDR3aa: CASSWGLAGGAYEQYF

v_gene: TRBV29-1
j_gene: TRBJ1-2
d_gene: TRBD1
abundance: medium-sized
CDR3nt: TGCAGCGTGGACAGGACCTCCTATGGCTACACCTTC
CDR3aa: CSVDRTSYGYTF

v_gene: TRBV6-1
j_gene: TRBJ2-3
d_gene: NA
abundance: few
CDR3nt: TGTGCCACAGACCTCGGGACTCCCACAGATACGCAGTATTTT
CDR3aa: CATDLGTPTDTQYF

v_gene: TRBV5-3
j_gene: TRBJ2-3
d_gene: TRBD2
abundance: NA
CDR3nt: TGTGCCAGAAGCGGTCTAGCGGGGGGCACAGATACGCAGTATTTT
CDR3aa: CARSGLAGGTDTQYF

v_gene: TRBV29-1
j_gene: TRBJ2-7
d_gene: TRBD1
abundance: medium-sized
CDR3nt: TGCAGCGGCCTCGGACAGGGTCCGCAGTACTTC
CDR3aa: CSGLGQGPQYF

v_gene: TRBV11-1
j_gene: TRBJ2-2
d_gene: NA
abundance: medium-sized
CDR3nt: TGTGCCAGCAGTCTGGGGGCGAACACCGGGGAGCTGTTTTTT
CDR3aa: CASSLGANTGELFF

v_gene: TRBV30
j_gene: TRBJ2-1
d_gene: TRBD1
abundance: NA
CDR3nt: TGTGCCTGGACCCCGGGACAGGGATCCAATGAGCAGTTCTTC
CDR3aa: CAWTPGQGSNEQFF

v_gene: TRBV29-1
j_gene: TRBJ1-1
d_gene: TRBD1
abundance: NA
CDR3nt: TGCAGCGTTGAAGACAACAGGGGAAGGGCTGAAGCTTTCTTT
CDR3aa: CSVEDNRGRAEAFF

v_gene: TRBV19
j_gene: TRBJ1-5
d_gene: NA
abundance: few
CDR3nt: TGTGCCAGTACCTCAGGACGGCGACAGCCCCAGCATTTT
CDR3aa: CASTSGRRQPQHF

v_gene: TRBV29-1
j_gene: TRBJ1-2
d_gene: NA
abundance: few
CDR3nt: TGCAGCGTTGAAGGAAGTGCTTTCAGCGGCTACACCTTC
CDR3aa: CSVEGSAFSGYTF

v_gene: TRBV27
j_gene: TRBJ2-7
d_gene: NA
abundance: few
CDR3nt: TGTGCCAGCAGTTTGTGGGGACTTGGCTCCTACGAGCAGTACTTC
CDR3aa: CASSLWGLGSYEQYF

v_gene: TRBV7-9
j_gene: TRBJ1-3
d_gene: NA
abundance: NA
CDR3nt: TGTGCCAGCACCCGAGACAGGTCCTCTGGAAACACCATATATTTT
CDR3aa: CASTRDRSSGNTIYF

v_gene: TRBV29-1
j_gene: TRBJ1-3
d_gene: NA
abundance: NA
CDR3nt: TGCAGCGTTGATGTGGGTTCCTACTCTGAAAACACCATATATTTT
CDR3aa: CSVDVGSYSENTIYF

v_gene: TRBV30
j_gene: TRBJ2-7
d_gene: NA
abundance: NA
CDR3nt: TGTGCCTGGAGTGTTAGTCTGCCCAGAGAGCAGTACTTC
CDR3aa: CAWSVSLPREQYF

v_gene: TRBV5-1
j_gene: TRBJ1-2
d_gene: NA
abundance: once
CDR3nt: TGCGCCAGCAGCTTGGTTTGGAAAGGGGATGGCTACACCTTC
CDR3aa: CASSLVWKGDGYTF

v_gene: TRBV6-5
j_gene: TRBJ2-7
d_gene: TRBD2
abundance: few
CDR3nt: TGTGCCAGCAGGATATATACTAGCGGACCCGAGCAGTACTTC
CDR3aa: CASRIYTSGPEQYF

v_gene: TRBV18
j_gene: TRBJ2-7
d_gene: TRBD2
abundance: few
CDR3nt: TGTGCCAGCTCACCACCTAGTAGCGGGAGAACCTACGAGCAGTACTTC
CDR3aa: CASSPPSSGRTYEQYF

v_gene: TRBV5-6
j_gene: TRBJ1-1
d_gene: NA
abundance: NA
CDR3nt: TGTGCCAGCAGCTTGGTACCGGGAACCAACACTGAAGCTTTCTTT
CDR3aa: CASSLVPGTNTEAFF

v_gene: TRBV13
j_gene: TRBJ2-1
d_gene: NA
abundance: medium-sized
CDR3nt: TGTGCCAGCAGCTTGTCGACAGGAAATTACAATGAGCAGTTCTTC
CDR3aa: CASSLSTGNYNEQFF

v_gene: TRBV5-6
j_gene: TRBJ2-7
d_gene: NA
abundance: NA
CDR3nt: TGTGCCAGCAGCTTGGTTGGCCCAGGGGCCTACGAGCAGTACTTC
CDR3aa: CASSLVGPGAYEQYF

v_gene: TRBV19
j_gene: TRBJ1-4
d_gene: NA
abundance: medium-sized
CDR3nt: TGTGCCAGTAGTCCAGGACGAAGGCTGGGAGAAAAACTGTTTTTT
CDR3aa: CASSPGRRLGEKLFF

v_gene: TRBV29-1
j_gene: TRBJ2-7
d_gene: TRBD2
abundance: medium-sized
CDR3nt: TGCAGCGCCTTTATCTCTAGCGGGGAGTCCTACGAGCAGTACTTC
CDR3aa: CSAFISSGESYEQYF

v_gene: TRBV6-5
j_gene: TRBJ2-1
d_gene: TRBD1
abundance: NA
CDR3nt: TGTGCCAGCAGTTACTCGGCCGGGACAGGGGGCAATGAGCAGTTCTTC
CDR3aa: CASSYSAGTGGNEQFF

v_gene: TRBV5-6
j_gene: TRBJ2-6
d_gene: NA
abundance: NA
CDR3nt: TGTGCCAGCAGCTCCGGACAGCCTGGGGCCAACGTCCTGACTTTC
CDR3aa: CASSSGQPGANVLTF

v_gene: TRBV30
j_gene: TRBJ2-5
d_gene: TRBD2
abundance: NA
CDR3nt: TGTGCCTGGAGGACCACCCCGCGGGGGGCCCAGTACTTC
CDR3aa: CAWRTTPRGAQYF

v_gene: TRBV11-1
j_gene: TRBJ2-1
d_gene: NA
abundance: medium-sized
CDR3nt: TGTGCCAGCAGCACAGGACAAATCAATGAGCAGTTCTTC
CDR3aa: CASSTGQINEQFF

v_gene: TRBV30
j_gene: TRBJ1-6
d_gene: NA
abundance: NA
CDR3nt: TGTGCCTGGAGTGGGCAGGGACGTTCACCCCTCCACTTT
CDR3aa: CAWSGQGRSPLHF

v_gene: TRBV19
j_gene: TRBJ2-5
d_gene: NA
abundance: NA
CDR3nt: TGTGCCAGTAGTCCTGACAGGCGGCATCTCTTGGAGACCCAGTACTTC
CDR3aa: CASSPDRRHLLETQYF

v_gene: TRBV19
j_gene: TRBJ1-2
d_gene: NA
abundance: NA
CDR3nt: TGTGCCAGTAGTCTCAGACAGGAGGGCTACACCTTC
CDR3aa: CASSLRQEGYTF

v_gene: TRBV6-5
j_gene: TRBJ2-1
d_gene: TRBD2
abundance: few
CDR3nt: TGTGCCAGCAGTTCCGAAGGACTAGCGGGCAATGAGCAGTTCTTC
CDR3aa: CASSSEGLAGNEQFF

v_gene: TRBV19
j_gene: TRBJ2-1
d_gene: TRBD2
abundance: NA
CDR3nt: TGTGCCAGTAGTATCCTAGCGGGGCGCAATGAGCAGTTCTTC
CDR3aa: CASSILAGRNEQFF

v_gene: TRBV5-5
j_gene: TRBJ1-5
d_gene: NA
abundance: NA
CDR3nt: TGTGCCAGCAGCTTGGTCTTAGGGGTCCAGCCCCAGCATTTT
CDR3aa: CASSLVLGVQPQHF

v_gene: TRBV7-6
j_gene: TRBJ1-2
d_gene: TRBD1
abundance: few
CDR3nt: TGTGCCAGCAGCGCACAAGGGGGCCTCTATGGCTACACCTTC
CDR3aa: CASSAQGGLYGYTF

v_gene: TRBV6-5
j_gene: TRBJ2-7
d_gene: TRBD2
abundance: few
CDR3nt: TGTGCCAGCAGTTCGCCGACTAGCGGGGCCTACGAGCAGTACTTC
CDR3aa: CASSSPTSGAYEQYF

v_gene: TRBV19
j_gene: TRBJ2-3
d_gene: NA
abundance: medium-sized
CDR3nt: TGTGCCAGTATTCGGACCTGGGGGAGCACAGATACGCAGTATTTT
CDR3aa: CASIRTWGSTDTQYF

v_gene: TRBV6-1
j_gene: TRBJ1-2
d_gene: TRBD1
abundance: NA
CDR3nt: TGTGCCAGCAGTGATCAGGGACAGCGATATGGCTACACCTTC
CDR3aa: CASSDQGQRYGYTF

v_gene: TRBV6-2/TRBV6-3
j_gene: TRBJ1-6
d_gene: NA
abundance: few
CDR3nt: TGTGCCAGTCGAGGGTACGTGAATTCACCCCTCCACTTT
CDR3aa: CASRGYVNSPLHF

v_gene: TRBV7-6
j_gene: TRBJ2-2
d_gene: NA
abundance: NA
CDR3nt: TGTGCCAGCAGCCTAAGCGCATTGACCGGGGAGCTATTTTTT
CDR3aa: CASSLSALTGELFF

v_gene: TRBV18
j_gene: TRBJ1-1
d_gene: NA
abundance: NA
CDR3nt: TGTGCCAGCTCACCACCGGCAGCCAACACTGAAGCTTTCTTT
CDR3aa: CASSPPAANTEAFF

v_gene: TRBV30
j_gene: TRBJ1-5
d_gene: NA
abundance: few
CDR3nt: TGTGCCTGGAATGGGGGGGCGGGTGGACAGCCCCAGCATTTT
CDR3aa: CAWNGGAGGQPQHF

v_gene: TRBV19
j_gene: TRBJ2-7
d_gene: TRBD1
abundance: few
CDR3nt: TGTGCCAGTAGCTCCGGGACAGCACACTACGAGCAGTACTTC
CDR3aa: CASSSGTAHYEQYF

v_gene: TRBV6-2/TRBV6-3
j_gene: TRBJ1-2
d_gene: TRBD1
abundance: NA
CDR3nt: TGTGCCAGCAGTTACTCACAAGGGACAGCTAACTATGGCTACACCTTC
CDR3aa: CASSYSQGTANYGYTF

v_gene: TRBV6-5
j_gene: TRBJ2-7
d_gene: TRBD2
abundance: NA
CDR3nt: TGTGCCAGTTCTGTGGGAGCGGGAGTTCACGAGCAGTACTTC
CDR3aa: CASSVGAGVHEQYF

v_gene: TRBV29-1
j_gene: TRBJ2-5
d_gene: NA
abundance: medium-sized
CDR3nt: TGCAGCGTCCAACGAGGGATGGGAATCGAGACCCAGTACTTC
CDR3aa: CSVQRGMGIETQYF